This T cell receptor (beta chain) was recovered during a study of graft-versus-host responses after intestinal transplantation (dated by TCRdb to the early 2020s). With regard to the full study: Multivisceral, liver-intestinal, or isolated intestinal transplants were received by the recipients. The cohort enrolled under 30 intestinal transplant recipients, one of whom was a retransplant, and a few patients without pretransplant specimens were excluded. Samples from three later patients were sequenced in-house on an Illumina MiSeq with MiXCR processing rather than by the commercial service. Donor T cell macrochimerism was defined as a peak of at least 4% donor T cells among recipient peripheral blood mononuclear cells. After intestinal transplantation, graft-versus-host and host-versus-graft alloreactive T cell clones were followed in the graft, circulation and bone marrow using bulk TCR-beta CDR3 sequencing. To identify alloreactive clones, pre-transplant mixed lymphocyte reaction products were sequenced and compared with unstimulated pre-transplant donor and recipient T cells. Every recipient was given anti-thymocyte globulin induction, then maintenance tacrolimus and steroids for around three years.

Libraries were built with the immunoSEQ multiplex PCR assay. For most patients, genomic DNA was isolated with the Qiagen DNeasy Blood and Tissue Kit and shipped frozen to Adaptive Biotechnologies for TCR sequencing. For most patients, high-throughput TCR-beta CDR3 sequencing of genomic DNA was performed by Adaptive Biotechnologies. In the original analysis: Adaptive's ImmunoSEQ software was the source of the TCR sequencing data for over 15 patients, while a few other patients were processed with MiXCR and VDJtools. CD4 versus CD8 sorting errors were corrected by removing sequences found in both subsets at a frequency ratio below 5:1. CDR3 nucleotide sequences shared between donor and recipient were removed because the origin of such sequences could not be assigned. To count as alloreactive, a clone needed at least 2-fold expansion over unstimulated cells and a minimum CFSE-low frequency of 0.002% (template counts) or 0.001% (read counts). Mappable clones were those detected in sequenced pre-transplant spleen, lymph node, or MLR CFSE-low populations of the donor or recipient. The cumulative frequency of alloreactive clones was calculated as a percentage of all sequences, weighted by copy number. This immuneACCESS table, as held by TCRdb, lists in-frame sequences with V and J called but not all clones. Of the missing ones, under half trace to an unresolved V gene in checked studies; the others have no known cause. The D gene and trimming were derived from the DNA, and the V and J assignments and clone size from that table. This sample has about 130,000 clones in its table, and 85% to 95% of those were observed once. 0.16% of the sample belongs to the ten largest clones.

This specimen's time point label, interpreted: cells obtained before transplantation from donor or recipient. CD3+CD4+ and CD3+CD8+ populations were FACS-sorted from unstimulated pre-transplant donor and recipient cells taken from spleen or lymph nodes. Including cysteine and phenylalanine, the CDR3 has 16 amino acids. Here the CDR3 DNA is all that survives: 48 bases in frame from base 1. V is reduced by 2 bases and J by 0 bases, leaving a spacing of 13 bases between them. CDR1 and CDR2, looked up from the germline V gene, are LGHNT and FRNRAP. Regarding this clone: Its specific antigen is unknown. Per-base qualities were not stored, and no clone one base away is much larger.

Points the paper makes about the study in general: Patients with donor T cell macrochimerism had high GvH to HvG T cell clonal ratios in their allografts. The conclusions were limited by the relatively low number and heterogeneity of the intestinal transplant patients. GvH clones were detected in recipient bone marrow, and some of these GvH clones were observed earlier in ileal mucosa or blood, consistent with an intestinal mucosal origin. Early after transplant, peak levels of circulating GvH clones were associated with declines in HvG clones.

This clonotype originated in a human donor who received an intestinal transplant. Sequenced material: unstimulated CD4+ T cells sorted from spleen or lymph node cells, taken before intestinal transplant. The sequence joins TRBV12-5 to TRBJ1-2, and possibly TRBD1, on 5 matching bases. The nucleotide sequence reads TGTGCTAGTGGTTTGAATGGGACGGGGACTAACTATGGCTACACCTTC. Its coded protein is CASGLNGTGTNYGYTF.